The 8 T cell receptor beta chains below all came from one sample that was sequenced in a study of shared clonotypes between healthy human individuals. Repertoires were generated with immunoSEQ multiplex PCR, while TCRdb's copy carries only in-frame clones and drops some. The sample includes some 2 million clones, 85% to 95% of them seen just once. The material sequenced was naive CD4+ T cells sorted from blood. The sample's subset: CD45RA+ positively selected. These receptors all stem from a man aged 18 to 30 in good health.

The chain couples TRBV5-1 to TRBJ1-6, with 7 bases lining up with TRBD1. Per the germline V gene, CDR1 is SGHRS and CDR2 is YFSETQ. J lost 10 bases, V lost 4 bases, and 8 bases had no gene match. The CDR3 sequence is 14 residues long. CDR3 amino acids: CASSVQGIGSPLHF. In nucleotides, the CDR3 is TGCGCCAGCAGCGTACAGGGGATAGGCTCACCCCTCCACTTT.

The rearrangement joins TRBV6-5 to TRBJ2-7; 8 bases map to TRBD2. The CDR3 has 15 residues. In germline, CDR1 is MNHEY, CDR2 SVGAGI. The J segment lost 3 bases and the V segment lost 4 bases, leaving 8 bases of the junction unmatched. CDR3 nucleotides: TGTGCCAGCAGTTTCCGAGAGCGGGGGAACTACGAGCAGTACTTC. Its protein is CASSFRERGNYEQYF.

J is TRBJ2-1 and V is TRBV5-1; 7 bases map to TRBD2. The length of the CDR3 is 15 residues. The junction had 3 bases not matched to a gene; V was cut back by 3 bases and J by 0 bases. The germline gives CDR1 SGHRS, CDR2 YFSETQ. The CDR3 region has the DNA TGCGCCAGCAGCTCTAGCGGAATCTCCTACAATGAGCAGTTCTTC. It is translated as CASSSSGISYNEQFF. Supplemented by reference TRBV5-1 and TRBJ2-1, the full variable domain reads KAGVTQTPRYLIKTRGQQVTLSCSPISGHRSVSWYQQTPGQGLQFLFEYFSETQRNKGNFPGRFSGRQFSNSRSEMNVSTLELGDSALYLCASSSSGISYNEQFFGPGTRLTVL.

The CDR3 DNA follows: TGTGCCAGCAGCTTAGCGGGAGTGGGTCCAGAGACCCAGTACTTC. This translates into CASSLAGVGPETQYF. The chain couples TRBV7-8 to TRBJ2-5; tentative D call: TRBD2 (5 bases). The CDR3 is 15 residues long. With 0 bases removed from V and 4 bases from J, the gap between germline ends came to 12 bases. Germline assignment: CDR1 SGHVS and CDR2 FQNEAQ. Using reference TRBV7-8 and TRBJ2-5 for the parts outside the CDR3, the full variable domain is GAGVSQSPRYKVAKRGQDVALRCDPISGHVSLFWYQQALGQGPEFLTYFQNEAQLDKSGLPSDRFFAERPEGSVSTLKIQRTQQEDSAVYLCASSLAGVGPETQYFGPGTRLLVL.

The CDR3 DNA sequence: TGTGCCAGCAGTTTGGCCGGGACCGAGTCCTACGAGCAGTACTTC. This translates into CASSLAGTESYEQYF. The rearrangement joins TRBV28 to TRBJ2-7, with D perhaps assigned TRBD1 or TRBD2 (5 bases each). The CDR3 spans 15 residues. Trimming cost V 3 bases and J 1 base, with 13 bases left between them. The V gene's germline CDR1 is MDHEN and CDR2 SYDVKM. The full variable domain, with the rest looked up from reference TRBV28 and TRBJ2-7, is DVKVTQSSRYLVKRTGEKVFLECVQDMDHENMFWYRQDPGLGLRLIYFSYDVKMKEKGDIPEGYSVSREKKERFSLILESASTNQTSMYLCASSLAGTESYEQYFGPGTRLTVT.

The chain employs TRBV7-8 and TRBJ2-3; D is ambiguous. The CDR3 loop spans 16 amino acids. With 0 bases removed from V and 2 bases from J, the gap between germline ends came to 12 bases. Germline CDR1 is SGHVS and CDR2 is FQNEAQ. The CDR3 loop is CASSLAALSATDTQYF. In nucleotides, the CDR3 is TGTGCCAGCAGCTTAGCGGCCTTATCTGCCACAGATACGCAGTATTTT.

The chain recombines TRBV5-1 with TRBJ2-2; D perhaps matches TRBD1 (6 bases). CDR3 length: 13 amino acids. Germline values: CDR1 SGHRS, CDR2 YFSETQ. V dropped 4 bases and J dropped 7 bases, with 11 bases sitting between them. The CDR3 protein is CASSTQGFGELFF. The CDR3 DNA follows: TGCGCCAGCAGCACCCAGGGGTTCGGGGAGCTGTTTTTT. Based on the CDR3 plus reference TRBV5-1 and TRBJ2-2, the full variable domain is KAGVTQTPRYLIKTRGQQVTLSCSPISGHRSVSWYQQTPGQGLQFLFEYFSETQRNKGNFPGRFSGRQFSNSRSEMNVSTLELGDSALYLCASSTQGFGELFFGEGSRLTVL.

This clone was detected once. The chain carries TRBV11-2 and TRBJ2-6; 7 bases align to TRBD1. Germline V gene lookup returns CDR1 SGHAT and CDR2 FQNNGV. The CDR3 covers 18 residues. Trimming at V came to 4 bases and at J to 0 bases, leaving 9 bases not matched to a gene. Here the CDR3 DNA reads TGTGCCAGCAGCTCGTCCGGGACAGCCTACTCTGGGGCCAACGTCCTGACTTTC. This codes for CASSSSGTAYSGANVLTF.